One and the same sample provided the 10 T cell receptor beta chains below, sequenced in a study of cytotoxic CD8 clonotypes in ibrutinib-treated CLL. This table comes from immunoSEQ multiplex PCR, and its TCRdb copy is limited to in-frame clones, with some not included. This sample has about 300,000 clones, with over 60% found just once. Sequenced material: PBMCs, taken after 36 months of ibrutinib treatment. These receptors all come from a human donor with chronic lymphocytic leukemia.

This clone was observed a few times. The chain carries TRBV20-1 and TRBJ2-7; D call uncertain. V lost 4 bases, J lost 3 bases, and 7 bases lay in between. The length of the CDR3 is 11 residues. Germline CDR1 and CDR2: DFQATT and SNEGSKA (reference sequence). This CDR3 is CSANHHYEQYF. As DNA, the CDR3 is TGCAGTGCTAATCACCACTACGAGCAGTACTTC.

The J gene is TRBJ2-7, the V gene TRBV25-1, with D uncertain. The germline gives CDR1 MGHDK, CDR2 SYGVNS. The CDR3 loop spans 11 amino acids. V lost 3 bases and J lost 5, with 5 bases in between. The DNA of the CDR3 is TGTGCCAGCAGTGACAGCCACGAGCAGTACTTC. Translating gives CASSDSHEQYF.

This clone showed up just a few times. V usage is TRBV7-9 and J usage is TRBJ2-1; D is unclear. From germline, CDR1 is SEHNR and CDR2 FQNEAQ (reference sequence). This CDR3 spans 16 amino acids. V gave up 5 bases and J gave up 4 bases, with 18 bases separating them. The chain's CDR3 is CASSPLAVVGYNEQFF. The CDR3 region has the DNA TGTGCCAGCAGCCCACTTGCGGTGGTGGGATACAATGAGCAGTTCTTC.

This chain links TRBV6-5 with TRBJ2-7; 8 nucleotides line up with TRBD1. In germline, CDR1 is MNHEY, CDR2 SVGAGI. V was pared by 6 bases and J by 1 base, with 5 bases of the junction left unmatched. CDR3 length: 14 residues. CDR3 coding DNA: TGTGCCAGCAGGCCGGGACAGGCTTCCTACGAGCAGTACTTC. Its translation: CASRPGQASYEQYF.

The gene calls are TRBV27 and TRBJ1-5; D remains unclear. Trimming took off 2 bases at V and 0 bases at J, with 8 bases between the two ends. The germline V gene has CDR1 MNHEY and CDR2 SMNVEV (reference sequence). The CDR3 consists of 15 residues. This CDR3 reads CASSLGLYSNQPQHF. CDR3 DNA: TGTGCCAGCAGTTTAGGGCTTTATAGCAATCAGCCCCAGCATTTT.

This rearrangement joins TRBV5-7 to TRBJ2-5; D unclear. TRBV5-7 is an open reading frame, and its role is uncertain. Trimming took 1 base from V and 1 from J, leaving 5 bases between them. The CDR3 consists of 13 residues. The CDR3 loop is CASSLYSQETQYF. Written as DNA, the CDR3 is TGTGCCAGCAGCTTGTACAGCCAAGAGACCCAGTACTTC.

The genes are TRBV5-1 and TRBJ1-2; no reliable D call. V gave up 3 bases and J gave up 6 bases, with 9 bases separating them. Germline V gene lookup returns CDR1 SGHRS and CDR2 YFSETQ. The CDR3 has 12 residues. The CDR3 loop reads CASSSTGDGYTF. CDR3 nucleotide sequence: TGCGCCAGCAGCTCGACTGGGGATGGCTACACCTTC.

The chain employs TRBV7-6 and TRBJ2-7; 10 bases match TRBD2. This CDR3 comprises 18 residues. Germline CDR1 and CDR2: SGHVS and FNYEAQ. V shed 5 bases and J 1 base; nucleotides not matched to a gene: 14. The CDR3 here is CASSHSGRLLAGSYEQYF. DNA for the CDR3: TGTGCCAGCAGCCACAGCGGGAGATTACTAGCGGGATCCTACGAGCAGTACTTC.

The rearrangement links TRBV11-2 to TRBJ2-7; tentatively, D is TRBD1 or TRBD2 (5 bases each). Germline loops: CDR1 SGHAT, CDR2 FQNNGV. V dropped 0 bases and J dropped 5 bases, with 11 bases sitting between them. The CDR3 length is 14 residues. CDR3 DNA: TGTGCCAGCAGCTTAGAGAGGGGAAGTGACGAGCAGTACTTC. Translating it yields CASSLERGSDEQYF.

The chain is built from TRBV6-5 and TRBJ2-5, with D tentatively TRBD1 (6 bases). V was pared by 9 bases and J by 4 bases, with 18 bases between. This CDR3 region has 14 residues. Germline lookup yields CDR1 MNHEY and CDR2 SVGAGI. The CDR3 DNA sequence: TGTGCCAGTACGAACAGGGAAGGGGGAGAGACCCAGTACTTC. Amino acids: CASTNREGGETQYF.